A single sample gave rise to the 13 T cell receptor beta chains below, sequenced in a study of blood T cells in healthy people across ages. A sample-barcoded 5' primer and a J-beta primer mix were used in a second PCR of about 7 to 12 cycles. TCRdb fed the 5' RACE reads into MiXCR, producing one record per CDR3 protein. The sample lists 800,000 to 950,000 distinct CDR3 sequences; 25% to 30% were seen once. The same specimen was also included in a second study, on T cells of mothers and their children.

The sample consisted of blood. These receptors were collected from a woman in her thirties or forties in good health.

CDR3 residues: CASSFNRGPTYEQYF. CDR3 DNA sequence: TGTGCCAGCAGTTTTAACCGAGGGCCTACCTACGAGCAGTACTTC. This chain uses TRBV6-5 with TRBJ2-7, with D maybe TRBD2 (5 bases). The V gene lost 4 bases and the J gene lost 2 bases, with 15 bases spanning the gap. The CDR3 is 15 residues long. The germline V gene encodes CDR1 MNHEY and CDR2 SVGAGI.

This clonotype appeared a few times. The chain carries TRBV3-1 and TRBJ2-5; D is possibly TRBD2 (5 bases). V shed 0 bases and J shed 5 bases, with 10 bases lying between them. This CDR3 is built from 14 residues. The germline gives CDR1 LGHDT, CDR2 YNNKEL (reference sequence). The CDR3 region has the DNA TGTGCCAGCAGCCAAGATCCGGGCGGGGAGACCCAGTACTTC. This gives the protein CASSQDPGGETQYF.

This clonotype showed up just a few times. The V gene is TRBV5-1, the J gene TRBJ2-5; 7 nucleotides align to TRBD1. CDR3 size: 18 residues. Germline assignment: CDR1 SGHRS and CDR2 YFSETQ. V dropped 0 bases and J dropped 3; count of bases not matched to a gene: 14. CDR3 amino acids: CASSLGTGFIRREETQYF. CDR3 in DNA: TGCGCCAGCAGCTTGGGGACAGGTTTCATTAGGCGGGAAGAGACCCAGTACTTC.

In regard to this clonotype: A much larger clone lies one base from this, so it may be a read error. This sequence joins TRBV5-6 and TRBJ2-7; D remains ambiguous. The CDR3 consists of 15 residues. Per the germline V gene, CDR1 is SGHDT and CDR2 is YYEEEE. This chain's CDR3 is CASSTAGGSSYEQDF. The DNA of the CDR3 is TGTGCCAGCAGCACAGCCGGCGGAAGCTCCTACGAGCAGGACTTC.

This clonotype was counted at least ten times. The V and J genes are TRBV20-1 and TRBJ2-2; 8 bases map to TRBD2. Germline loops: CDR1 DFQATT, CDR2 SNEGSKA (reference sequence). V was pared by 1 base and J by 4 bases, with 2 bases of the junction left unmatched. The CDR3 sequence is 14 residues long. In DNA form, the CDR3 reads TGCAGTGCTAGAGGACTAGCGCGCACCGGGGAGCTGTTTTTT. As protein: CSARGLARTGELFF.

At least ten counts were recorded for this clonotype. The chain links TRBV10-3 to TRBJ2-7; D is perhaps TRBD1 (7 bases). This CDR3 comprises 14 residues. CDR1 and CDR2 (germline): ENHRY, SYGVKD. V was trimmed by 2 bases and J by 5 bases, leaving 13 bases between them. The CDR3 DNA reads TGTGCCATCAGTGAGAGACAGGGACTCAACGAGCAGTACTTC. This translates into CAISERQGLNEQYF.

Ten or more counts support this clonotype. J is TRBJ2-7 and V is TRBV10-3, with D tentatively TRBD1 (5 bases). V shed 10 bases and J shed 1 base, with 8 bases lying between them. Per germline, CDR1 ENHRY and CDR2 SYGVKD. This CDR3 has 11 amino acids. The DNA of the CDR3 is TGTGCCAAGACAGCTTCCTACGAGCAGTACTTC. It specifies CAKTASYEQYF.

DNA for the CDR3: TGTGCCAGCAGCCAAGGTAGGAACAGATACTACGAGCAGTACTTC. Protein sequence: CASSQGRNRYYEQYF. This chain connects TRBV14 to TRBJ2-4; D uncertain. The J call may be incorrect, as the DNA end agrees better with TRBJ2-7. This CDR3 comprises 15 residues. Germline V gives CDR1 SGHDN, CDR2 FVKESK.

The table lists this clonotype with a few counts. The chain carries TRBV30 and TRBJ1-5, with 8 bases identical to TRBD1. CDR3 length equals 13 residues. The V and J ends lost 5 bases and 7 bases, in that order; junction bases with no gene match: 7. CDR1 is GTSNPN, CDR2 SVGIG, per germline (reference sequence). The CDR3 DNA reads TGTGCCTGGGGACACAGGGGGGCGCAGCCCCAGCATTTT. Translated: CAWGHRGAQPQHF.

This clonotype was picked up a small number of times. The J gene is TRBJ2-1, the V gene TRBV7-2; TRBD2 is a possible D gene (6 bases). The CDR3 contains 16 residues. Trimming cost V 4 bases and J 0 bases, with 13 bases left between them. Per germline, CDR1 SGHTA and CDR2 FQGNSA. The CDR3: CASSSPLTSSYNEQFF. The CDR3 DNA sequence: TGTGCCAGCAGCTCTCCGTTGACTAGCTCCTACAATGAGCAGTTCTTC.

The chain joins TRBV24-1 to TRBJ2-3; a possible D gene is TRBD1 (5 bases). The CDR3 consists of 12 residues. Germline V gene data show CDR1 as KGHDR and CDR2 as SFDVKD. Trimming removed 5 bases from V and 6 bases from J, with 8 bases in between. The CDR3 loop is CATSANRDTQYF. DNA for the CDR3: TGTGCCACCAGTGCTAACAGGGATACGCAGTATTTT.

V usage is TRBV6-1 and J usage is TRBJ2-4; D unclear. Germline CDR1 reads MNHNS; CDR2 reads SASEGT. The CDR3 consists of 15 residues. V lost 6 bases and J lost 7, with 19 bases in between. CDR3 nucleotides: TGTGCCAGCAGCGTAGGAAGGGTCGATTATAACATTCAGTACTTC. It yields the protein CASSVGRVDYNIQYF.

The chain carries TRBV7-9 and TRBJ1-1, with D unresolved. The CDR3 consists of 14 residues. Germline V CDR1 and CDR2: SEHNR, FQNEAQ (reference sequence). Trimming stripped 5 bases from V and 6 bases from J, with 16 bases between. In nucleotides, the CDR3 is TGTGCCAGCAGCCAAGATTGGACCGCTCCTGAAGCTTTCTTT. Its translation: CASSQDWTAPEAFF.